This T cell receptor (beta chain) stems from a study of CD8+ T cells in alopecia areata. The study, taken as a whole, reports: Amid tofacitinib therapy, many expanded lesional clones stayed present in scalp and blood. Since there was just one nonresponder, nobody can yet say how baseline CD8+ expansion ties to response.

Extracted from the samples, RNA was reverse transcribed into cDNA to serve as the sequencing template. Using immunoSEQ multiplex PCR, the repertoire was profiled, and TCRdb retains in-frame clones only, with some absent. This table holds about 200,000 clones, 58% found once. As to treatment: oral pan-JAK inhibitor, 5-10 mg twice daily. Both peripheral blood and punch biopsies of lesional scalp skin were obtained from patients who had alopecia areata. It was from PBMCs that CD4+ and CD8+ T cells were sorted. The CDR3 loop spans 13 amino acids. Germline V CDR1 and CDR2: SGDLS, YYNGEE. V gave up 4 bases and J gave up 3 bases; unmatched junction bases: 3. Turning to this clone: Its specificity is not known.

Source: CD4+ T cells sorted from blood, taken at week 24, from a patient treated with tofacitinib. The J gene is TRBJ1-2, the V gene TRBV9; TRBD1 agrees at 7 bases. The receptor's source is a human donor with alopecia areata. CDR3 sequence: CASSPQGDYGYTF. As DNA, the CDR3 is TGTGCCAGCAGCCCCCAGGGGGACTATGGCTACACCTTC.